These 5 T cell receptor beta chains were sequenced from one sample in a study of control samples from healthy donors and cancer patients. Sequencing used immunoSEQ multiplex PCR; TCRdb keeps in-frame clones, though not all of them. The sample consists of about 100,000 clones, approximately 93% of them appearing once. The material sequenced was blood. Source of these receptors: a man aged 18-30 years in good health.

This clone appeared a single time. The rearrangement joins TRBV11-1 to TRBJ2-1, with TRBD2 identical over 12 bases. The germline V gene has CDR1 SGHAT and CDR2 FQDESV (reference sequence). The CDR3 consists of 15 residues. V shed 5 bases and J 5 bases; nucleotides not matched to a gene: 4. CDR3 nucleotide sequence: TGTGCCAGCAGCGTGAGGACTAGCGGGAACAATGAGCAGTTCTTC. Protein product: CASSVRTSGNNEQFF.

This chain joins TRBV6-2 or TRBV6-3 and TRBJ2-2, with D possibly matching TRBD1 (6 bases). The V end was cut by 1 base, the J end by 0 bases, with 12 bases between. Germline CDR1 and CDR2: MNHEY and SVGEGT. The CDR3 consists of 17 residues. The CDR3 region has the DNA TGTGCCAGCAGTTACTATGGGACATTAACGAACACCGGGGAGCTGTTTTTT. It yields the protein CASSYYGTLTNTGELFF.

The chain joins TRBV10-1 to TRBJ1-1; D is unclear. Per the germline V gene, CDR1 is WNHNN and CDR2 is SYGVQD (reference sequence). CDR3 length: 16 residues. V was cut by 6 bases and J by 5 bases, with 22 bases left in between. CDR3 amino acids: CASSATSDVYGTEAFF. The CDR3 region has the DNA TGCGCCAGCAGCGCAACTTCGGACGTATACGGGACTGAAGCTTTCTTT.

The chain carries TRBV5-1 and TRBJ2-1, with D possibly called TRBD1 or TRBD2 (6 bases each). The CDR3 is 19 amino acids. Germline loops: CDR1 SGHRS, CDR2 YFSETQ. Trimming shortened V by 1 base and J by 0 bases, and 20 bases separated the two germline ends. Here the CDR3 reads CASSLTPGRGASSYNEQFF. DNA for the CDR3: TGCGCCAGCAGCTTGACTCCAGGTAGGGGGGCGAGCTCCTACAATGAGCAGTTCTTC. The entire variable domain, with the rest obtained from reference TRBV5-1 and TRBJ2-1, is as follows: KAGVTQTPRYLIKTRGQQVTLSCSPISGHRSVSWYQQTPGQGLQFLFEYFSETQRNKGNFPGRFSGRQFSNSRSEMNVSTLELGDSALYLCASSLTPGRGASSYNEQFFGPGTRLTVL.

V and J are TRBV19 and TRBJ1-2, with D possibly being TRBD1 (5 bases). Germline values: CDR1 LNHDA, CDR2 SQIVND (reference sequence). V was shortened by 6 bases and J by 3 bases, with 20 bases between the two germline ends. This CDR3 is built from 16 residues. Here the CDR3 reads CASRSGKGDDYYGYTF. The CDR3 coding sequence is TGTGCCAGTAGAAGTGGTAAAGGGGATGATTACTATGGCTACACCTTC.